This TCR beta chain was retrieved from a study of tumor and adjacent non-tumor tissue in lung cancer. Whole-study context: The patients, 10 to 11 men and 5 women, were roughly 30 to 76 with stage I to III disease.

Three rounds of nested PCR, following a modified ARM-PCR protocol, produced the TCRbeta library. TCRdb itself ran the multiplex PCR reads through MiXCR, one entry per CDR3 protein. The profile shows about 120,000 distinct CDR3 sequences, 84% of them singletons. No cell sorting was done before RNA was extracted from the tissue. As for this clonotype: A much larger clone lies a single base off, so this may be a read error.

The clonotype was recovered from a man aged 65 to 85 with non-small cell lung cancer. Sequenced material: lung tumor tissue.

The CDR3 here is CASTLVAGESGEQYF. CDR3 nucleotide sequence: TGCGCCAGCACCTTGGTGGCAGGAGAGAGCGGCGAGCAGTACTTC. The chain is built from TRBV5-1 and TRBJ2-7, with a possible D match to TRBD2 (5 bases). The CDR3 runs to 15 residues. Germline loops: CDR1 SGHRS, CDR2 YFSETQ.